This T cell receptor beta chain is drawn from a study of blood T cell repertoires in COVID-19 (dated by TCRdb to about 2020). General notes on the study: The collaborator samples originated in the United States, Italy and Spain and spanned the acute and convalescent phases of COVID-19. The prospective study material was composed of cDNA or gDNA derived from T cells, B-cell-depleted T cells, or PBMCs. Subjects who had been exposed to COVID-19, were actively infected with it, or had recovered from it provided the deeply sampled blood TCRbeta repertoires that made up the dataset. The repertoires were released in a freely available public database meant as a resource for research on the immune response to SARS-CoV-2. Samples came from the ongoing ImmuneRACE study (first 160 participants) plus 1,254 subjects from 6 global collaborators. The sample metadata nearly always contained a de-identified subject ID, COVID-19 status, age in years and sex. Where HLA class I and class II types were available, the types were taken from metadata supplied by the sample provider, not from assay-based typing. Overall results and qualifications from the work: The amount of clinical and demographic metadata varied by source and participant and was provided uncurated.

Collaborating institutions collected whole blood in K2EDTA tubes following their own protocols. For TCRbeta analysis, collaborator samples were shipped as frozen whole blood, as isolated PBMCs, or as DNA extracted from either sample type. Comments on this clone: Its antigen specificity is not known. No base quality information exists; no much larger clone differs at one position.

The immunoSEQ Assay, a bias-controlled multiplex PCR, was used to amplify TCRbeta CDR3 regions from genomic DNA. For the original study's pipeline: Within the assay, amplification of reference gene primers was used to estimate how many nucleated cells each sample contained. To quantify the absolute abundance of each unique TCRbeta CDR3 rearrangement, sequence reads were collapsed and filtered. Productive Simpson clonality was computed per sample as the square root of Simpson's diversity index over productive rearrangements. This is the immuneACCESS table as TCRdb keeps it, with only in-frame sequences that have V and J called. A part of the clones is gone; compared with another copy, unresolved V genes explain less than half, and the rest is unexplained. The DNA was the basis for D and trimming; V, J and clone size are from that table. For this sample there are 100,000 to 150,000 clones; approximately 87% appear just once. The top ten clones comprise roughly 2.1% of the sample.

The receptor's source is a woman aged 50 to 60 with acute or convalescent COVID-19. Material for sequencing was peripheral blood.

This receptor has the CDR3 CASMTSGTDTQYF. The DNA is TGTGCCAGCATGACTAGCGGCACAGATACGCAGTATTTT. The rearranged chain carries TRBV18 and TRBJ2-3; TRBD2 agrees with 8 junctional bases. From a lookup of the germline V gene, CDR1 and CDR2 are KGHSH and LQKENI. The CDR3 has 13 amino acids, counting the end cysteine and phenylalanine. Only CDR3 DNA is held: 39 bases, read in frame from base 1. Trimming leaves V shorter by 8 bases and J shorter by 1 base, with the junction holding 2 bases beyond the gene matches.